A selection of T cell receptor beta chains follows, all from one sample in a study of T cells in pancreatic ductal adenocarcinoma. This table comes from immunoSEQ multiplex PCR, and its TCRdb copy is limited to in-frame clones, with some not included. Altogether roughly 100,000 clones are present, about 95% being singletons, with the ten largest covering roughly 3%. What was sequenced was PBMCs. Receptor source: a human donor with pancreatic ductal adenocarcinoma. Each CDR3 is given with its conserved first and last residue. A D gene is named only where the DNA matches it firmly. Rows may omit the clone size; those that give it use once, few, many or a size class.

CDR3 length	clone size	V gene	D gene	J gene	CDR3 protein	CDR3 DNA
16	-	TRBV29-1	-	TRBJ1-1	CSVARGGRGGLGEAFF	TGCAGCGTTGCTAGGGGGGGAAGAGGGGGACTAGGTGAAGCTTTCTTT
13	-	TRBV4-1	-	TRBJ1-3	CASGQSSGNTIYF	TGCGCCAGCGGACAGAGCTCTGGAAACACCATATATTTT
14	-	TRBV28	TRBD1	TRBJ1-2	CASSFQQGYYGYTF	TGTGCCAGCAGTTTCCAACAGGGGTACTATGGCTACACCTTC
14	-	TRBV18	TRBD2	TRBJ2-7	CASSPRTSGYEQYF	TGTGCCAGCTCACCACGTACTAGCGGCTACGAGCAGTACTTC
14	-	TRBV4-2	-	TRBJ2-2	CASSVTMQTGELFF	TGTGCCAGCAGCGTAACCATGCAGACCGGGGAGCTGTTTTTT
14	-	TRBV19	-	TRBJ1-5	CASKTTYHNQPQHF	TGTGCCAGTAAGACAACTTACCACAATCAGCCCCAGCATTTT
13	-	TRBV18	TRBD2	TRBJ2-2	CASSAAGGGELFF	TGTGCCAGCTCAGCAGCGGGAGGCGGGGAGCTGTTTTTT
15	-	TRBV5-4	TRBD1	TRBJ1-2	CASSGTGQGFRGYTF	TGTGCCAGCAGCGGTACGGGACAGGGGTTCAGGGGCTACACCTTC
15	-	TRBV5-8	TRBD1	TRBJ1-4	CASTRTGGTNEKLFF	TGTGCCAGTACCCGGACAGGGGGCACTAATGAAAAACTGTTTTTT
17	-	TRBV9	TRBD1	TRBJ2-7	CASSVATGTGGDYEQYF	TGTGCCAGCAGCGTAGCTACAGGGACAGGGGGGGACTACGAGCAGTACTTC
15	-	TRBV11-1	-	TRBJ2-1	CASSSGSGGYNEQFF	TGTGCCAGCAGCTCAGGGTCCGGGGGCTACAATGAGCAGTTCTTC
15	-	TRBV7-8	TRBD1	TRBJ2-3	CASSLGDRGRDTQYF	TGTGCCAGCAGCTTAGGCGACAGGGGTAGGGATACGCAGTATTTT
14	-	TRBV7-2	TRBD2	TRBJ2-5	CASSPSGAQETQYF	TGTGCCAGCAGCCCCAGCGGGGCCCAAGAGACCCAGTACTTC
12	-	TRBV23-1	TRBD1	TRBJ2-5	CARQGGGVTQYF	TGCGCCAGACAGGGGGGCGGAGTGACCCAGTACTTC
13	-	TRBV30	-	TRBJ1-1	CAWGPGGNTEAFF	TGTGCCTGGGGGCCGGGAGGGAACACTGAAGCTTTCTTT
13	-	TRBV5-5	TRBD1	TRBJ1-1	CASSFGQGIEAFF	TGTGCCAGCAGCTTTGGACAGGGGATTGAAGCTTTCTTT
16	-	TRBV11-2	TRBD2	TRBJ2-3	CASSSTWAGGPDTQYF	TGTGCCAGCAGCTCCACCTGGGCGGGAGGCCCAGATACGCAGTATTTT
16	once	TRBV19	-	TRBJ2-1	CASSTPTGQTYNEQFF	TGTGCCAGTAGCACCCCGACCGGACAGACCTACAATGAGCAGTTCTTC
14	-	TRBV6-1	-	TRBJ2-7	CASSEARLAYEQYF	TGTGCCAGCAGTGAAGCGCGACTAGCCTACGAGCAGTACTTC
17	-	TRBV5-4	TRBD1	TRBJ1-1	CASSLGRQGVGNTEAFF	TGTGCCAGCAGCTTGGGACGACAGGGGGTGGGGAACACTGAAGCTTTCTTT
14	-	TRBV7-2	TRBD2	TRBJ2-1	CASSLVAGSNEQFF	TGTGCCAGCAGCTTAGTAGCGGGCAGCAATGAGCAGTTCTTC
13	-	TRBV12-5	-	TRBJ2-7	CASGPSDYYEQYF	TGTGCTAGTGGACCGTCGGACTACTACGAGCAGTACTTC
15	-	TRBV27	TRBD2	TRBJ2-5	CASSLTGGPQETQYF	TGTGCCAGCAGTCTGACGGGAGGGCCTCAAGAGACCCAGTACTTC
12	-	TRBV29-1	-	TRBJ2-1	CSAWGPYNEQFF	TGCAGCGCATGGGGGCCCTACAATGAGCAGTTCTTC
14	-	TRBV5-1	-	TRBJ2-3	CASGEYSFTDTQYF	TGCGCCAGCGGAGAATATAGCTTCACAGATACGCAGTATTTT
13	once	TRBV6-5	-	TRBJ2-7	CASRVSGSYEQYF	TGTGCCAGCAGGGTTAGCGGCTCCTACGAGCAGTACTTC
13	once	TRBV5-1	-	TRBJ2-5	CASSRGGEETQYF	TGCGCCAGCAGCAGGGGAGGTGAAGAGACCCAGTACTTC
15	-	TRBV7-8	-	TRBJ1-2	CASSLVSGVSGDYTF	TGTGCCAGCAGCTTAGTTTCCGGTGTATCGGGGGACTACACCTTC
17	-	TRBV11-2	TRBD2	TRBJ2-1	CASSLRPPGLAGEQQFF	TGTGCCAGCAGCTTACGACCTCCGGGACTAGCGGGAGAACAGCAGTTCTTC
13	-	TRBV11-2	-	TRBJ2-7	CASSPGSYYEQYF	TGTGCCAGCAGCCCCGGGAGCTACTACGAGCAGTACTTC
14	-	TRBV21-1	-	TRBJ2-5	CASSIGQTGQTQYF	TGTGCCAGCAGCATAGGGCAGACCGGACAGACCCAGTACTTC
14	-	TRBV5-1	TRBD1	TRBJ1-4	CASSFGQASEKLFF	TGCGCCAGCAGCTTCGGACAGGCCTCTGAAAAACTGTTTTTT
14	-	TRBV9	TRBD2	TRBJ2-1	CASRWTSGIYEQFF	TGTGCCAGCAGATGGACTAGCGGGATTTATGAGCAGTTCTTC
15	once	TRBV28	TRBD1	TRBJ1-2	CASSSPGTGDYGYTF	TGTGCCAGCAGTTCTCCCGGGACAGGGGACTATGGCTACACCTTC
15	-	TRBV5-1	TRBD2	TRBJ2-2	CASSLDLAGVGELFF	TGCGCCAGCAGCTTGGATCTAGCGGGAGTCGGGGAGCTGTTTTTT
12	-	TRBV5-1	TRBD1	TRBJ2-7	CASTRQGREQYF	TGCGCCAGCACTAGACAGGGACGCGAGCAGTACTTC
14	once	TRBV6-4	TRBD2	TRBJ2-3	CASKAGPGTDTQYF	TGTGCCAGCAAAGCGGGGCCGGGCACAGATACGCAGTATTTT
14	-	TRBV12-5	TRBD1	TRBJ2-7	CASEPGQGAHEQYF	TGTGCTAGTGAACCGGGACAGGGGGCCCACGAGCAGTACTTC
15	-	TRBV18	TRBD2	TRBJ2-7	CASSPSGRVKYEQYF	TGTGCCAGCTCACCTAGCGGGAGAGTGAAGTACGAGCAGTACTTC
16	-	TRBV6-6	TRBD2	TRBJ2-4	CASSWAGTSGSDIQYF	TGTGCCAGCAGTTGGGCGGGGACTAGCGGGAGTGACATTCAGTACTTC
16	-	TRBV28	TRBD2	TRBJ2-5	CASSLGGLAVTGAQYF	TGTGCCAGCAGTCTGGGGGGACTAGCGGTTACAGGGGCCCAGTACTTC
15	-	TRBV11-2	-	TRBJ2-5	CASSLVASLWETQYF	TGTGCCAGCAGCTTAGTGGCCAGTCTTTGGGAGACCCAGTACTTC
14	-	TRBV18	-	TRBJ2-5	CASSPSRQEETQYF	TGTGCCAGCTCTCCTTCCCGACAGGAGGAGACCCAGTACTTC
15	-	TRBV4-1	-	TRBJ1-5	CASSQDRNSNQPQHF	TGCGCCAGCAGCCAAGACAGGAACTCCAATCAGCCCCAGCATTTT
16	-	TRBV7-2	TRBD2	TRBJ2-3	CASSLRLAASTDTQYF	TGTGCCAGCAGCTTGAGACTAGCGGCTAGCACAGATACGCAGTATTTT
11	-	TRBV25-1	-	TRBJ1-1	CASTRNTEAFF	TGTGCCAGCACCCGGAACACTGAAGCTTTCTTT
15	-	TRBV5-6	TRBD2	TRBJ2-5	CASSLFGGAMETQYF	TGTGCCAGCAGCTTGTTCGGGGGGGCAATGGAGACCCAGTACTTC
15	-	TRBV27	-	TRBJ2-2	CASSLQGTYTGELFF	TGTGCCAGCAGTTTACAGGGAACTTACACCGGGGAGCTGTTTTTT
14	few	TRBV27	-	TRBJ2-1	CASSMTRQLNEQFF	TGTGCCAGCAGTATGACCCGACAGCTCAATGAGCAGTTCTTC
14	-	TRBV27	-	TRBJ2-2	CASSLSGWAGELFF	TGTGCCAGCAGTTTGTCAGGTTGGGCCGGGGAGCTGTTTTTT
13	-	TRBV28	-	TRBJ2-7	CASIQPWGHEQYF	TGTGCCAGCATCCAACCTTGGGGGCACGAGCAGTACTTC
15	-	TRBV4-2	TRBD2	TRBJ2-7	CASSQVTSGSYEQYF	TGTGCCAGCAGCCAAGTGACTAGCGGGAGTTACGAGCAGTACTTC
14	-	TRBV18	-	TRBJ2-7	CASSPRNLVREQYF	TGTGCCAGCTCACCACGTAACCTGGTGCGGGAGCAGTACTTC